This is a list of T cell receptor beta chains from one sample in a study of vaccination and CD4 T cells after COVID-19. TCRdb itself ran the PCR reads through MiXCR, one entry per CDR3 protein. The sample holds 15,000 to 20,000 distinct CDR3 sequences, about 46% seen once. Their antigen targets remain unknown. Sequencing used CD4+ T cells from blood, cultured in vitro. Receptors were obtained from a human donor who had recovered from COVID-19. The CDR3 runs from the conserved cysteine through the conserved F or W. A D gene is named only where the DNA matches it firmly. Size tells how often a clone was seen (once, few, many) or the class of an expanded clone, and some rows leave it out.

>TRBV7-2|.|TRBJ1-1|.
TGTGCCAGCAGCTTAAGGGCGGCGAACACTGAAGCTTTCTTT
CASSLRAANTEAFF
>TRBV7-3|.|TRBJ2-2|TRBD2
TGTGCCAGCAGCCCTGGACTAGCGGGAGGTTCGAACACCGGGGAGCTGTTTTTT
CASSPGLAGGSNTGELFF
>TRBV2|.|TRBJ1-5|.
TGTGCCAGCAGTGACCGCCGGGCCAGCCAGCCCCAGCATTTT
CASSDRRASQPQHF
>TRBV20-1|.|TRBJ2-3|TRBD2
TGCAGTGCTAGAGATCCAGCGGGGGGCACAGATACGCAGTATTTT
CSARDPAGGTDTQYF
>TRBV28|few|TRBJ1-5|TRBD1
TGTGCCAGCAGTTCAGGGGGTCAGCCCCAGCATTTT
CASSSGGQPQHF
>TRBV28|.|TRBJ1-2|.
TGTGCCAGTTCTGTTCCAGGGGTCGGTGGCTACACCTTC
CASSVPGVGGYTF
>TRBV7-9|.|TRBJ1-1|.
TGTGCCAGCAGCTTAGGTGTGGATTCCACTGAAGCTTTCTTT
CASSLGVDSTEAFF
>TRBV27|.|TRBJ2-3|TRBD2
TGTGCCAGCAGTCCGGCGTCTAGCGGGGGGGCGGATACGCAGTATTTT
CASSPASSGGADTQYF
>TRBV7-7|.|TRBJ2-5|.
TGTGCTAGCAGCTTACGGGGATCAGGAGAGACCCAGTACTTC
CASSLRGSGETQYF
>TRBV18|.|TRBJ2-7|.
TGTGCCAGCTCAACGGACGGCTACGAGCAGTACTTC
CASSTDGYEQYF
>TRBV9|.|TRBJ2-5|TRBD1
TGTGCCAGCAGCGTGGGGACAGGGTCAATAGAGACCCAGTACTTC
CASSVGTGSIETQYF
>TRBV20-1|.|TRBJ2-5|.
TGCAGTGCGCCCCGGGACCTGACGGGAGAGACCCAGTACTTC
CSAPRDLTGETQYF
>TRBV5-1|.|TRBJ2-3|TRBD2
TGCGCCAGCAGCATCTTAGCGGGAGTGACGACAGATACGCAGTATTTT
CASSILAGVTTDTQYF
>TRBV2|once|TRBJ1-4|.
TGTGCCAGCAAAGACACGACCTTTGAAAAACTGTTTTTT
CASKDTTFEKLFF
>TRBV20-1|.|TRBJ2-5|.
TGCAGCACAAGGGGGGTCCAAGAGACCCAGTACTTC
CSTRGVQETQYF
>TRBV20-1|.|TRBJ2-3|.
TGCAGTGCTCCCGGACTAACGCGCACAGATACGCAGTATTTT
CSAPGLTRTDTQYF
>TRBV20-1|.|TRBJ1-2|.
TGCAGTGCTACCCCGAGTGGGAACTATGGCTACACCTTC
CSATPSGNYGYTF
>TRBV20-1|.|TRBJ1-4|.
TGCAGTGCTAGAGAAGGGGAAGGGGCTGAAAAACTGTTTTTT
CSAREGEGAEKLFF
>TRBV19|.|TRBJ2-1|.
TGTGCCAGTAGGCCGCGGGATTACAATGAGCAGTTCTTC
CASRPRDYNEQFF
>TRBV20-1|.|TRBJ1-2|.
TGCAGTGCCCGAAGCCGACAGAATAGCTACACCTTC
CSARSRQNSYTF
>TRBV20-1|.|TRBJ1-1|TRBD1
TGCAGCACCACAGGGGGTCGCACTGAAGCTTTCTTT
CSTTGGRTEAFF
>TRBV27|few|TRBJ1-5|.
TGTGCCAGCAGCCCCCTCCAAGGCAGCAATCAGCCCCAGCATTTT
CASSPLQGSNQPQHF
>TRBV11-2|.|TRBJ1-1|.
TGTGCCAGCAGCTTTTCAGAGAACACTGAAGCTTTCTTT
CASSFSENTEAFF
>TRBV7-2|.|TRBJ2-2|.
TGTGCCAGCAGCTTTGTTTCAGGGGTTGGCGGGGAGCTGTTTTTT
CASSFVSGVGGELFF
>TRBV2|.|TRBJ2-2|.
TGTGCCAGCAGTGGATACACCGGGGAGCTGTTTTTT
CASSGYTGELFF
>TRBV20-1|.|TRBJ2-3|TRBD1
TGCAGTGCTAGAGAATGGGACAGGGGGGAGAATACGCAGTATTTT
CSAREWDRGENTQYF
>TRBV20-1|few|TRBJ2-5|TRBD2
TGCAGTGCTCAATTAGCGGGGGGGGAGACCCAGTACTTC
CSAQLAGGETQYF
>TRBV7-2|few|TRBJ1-4|.
TGTGCCAGCAGCCACTGGACAAGGGAAGGAGGAAAACTGTTTTTT
CASSHWTREGGKLFF
>TRBV20-1|few|TRBJ2-3|TRBD1
TGCAGTGCTAGAGATTCCGGGACAGGGGGAGATACGCAGTATTTT
CSARDSGTGGDTQYF
>TRBV20-1|few|TRBJ1-3|TRBD1
TGCAGTGCTAGACGGACAGGGGCGCTAGGAAACACCATATATTTT
CSARRTGALGNTIYF
>TRBV7-2|.|TRBJ1-5|.
TGTGCCAGCAGCTTAGAAAGGTATCAGCCCCAGCATTTT
CASSLERYQPQHF
>TRBV6-5|.|TRBJ2-3|TRBD2
TGTGCCAGCAGTTACTCTAGCGGGAAGGCTGGGGATACGCAGTATTTT
CASSYSSGKAGDTQYF
>TRBV6-1|.|TRBJ2-1|.
TGTGCCAGCAGTAATCCGATCCTCAATGAGCAGCTCTTC
CASSNPILNEQLF
>TRBV11-3|.|TRBJ2-5|TRBD2
TGTGCCAGCAGCTCCGGGGTAGCGGGAGGTAGAGGGGAGACCCAGTACTTC
CASSSGVAGGRGETQYF
>TRBV20-1|.|TRBJ1-1|.
TGCAGTGCTAGAAACCCCCGGGGGCGGATAAACACTGAAGCTTTCTTT
CSARNPRGRINTEAFF
>TRBV6-5|few|TRBJ1-1|.
TGTGCCAGCAGTTACACGGACAACCCCATGAACACTGAAGCTTTCTTT
CASSYTDNPMNTEAFF
>TRBV14|.|TRBJ2-1|TRBD2
TGTGCCAGCAGCCAAGTAGGGCGGGAGTCCTACAATGAGCAGTTCTTC
CASSQVGRESYNEQFF
>TRBV7-2|.|TRBJ2-4|TRBD1
TGTGCCAGCAGCTTAATGACGGGACAGGAGAGCATTCAGTACTTC
CASSLMTGQESIQYF